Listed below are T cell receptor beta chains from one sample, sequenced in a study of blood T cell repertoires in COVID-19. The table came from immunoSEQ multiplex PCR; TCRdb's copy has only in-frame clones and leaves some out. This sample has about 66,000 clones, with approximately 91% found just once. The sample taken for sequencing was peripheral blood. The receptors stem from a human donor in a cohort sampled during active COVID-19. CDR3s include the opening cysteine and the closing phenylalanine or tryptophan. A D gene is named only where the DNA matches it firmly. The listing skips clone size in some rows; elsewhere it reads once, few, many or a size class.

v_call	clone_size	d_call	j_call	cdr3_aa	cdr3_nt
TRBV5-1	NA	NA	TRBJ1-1	CASSLRQEQRAFF	TGCGCCAGCAGCTTGAGACAGGAACAGAGGGCTTTCTTT
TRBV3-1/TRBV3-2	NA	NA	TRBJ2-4	CASSQDPASAEAKNIQYF	TGTGCCAGCAGCCAAGATCCGGCTAGCGCAGAAGCCAAAAACATTCAGTACTTC
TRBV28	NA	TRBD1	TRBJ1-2	CASSLWDRGQGYTF	TGTGCCAGCAGTTTATGGGACAGGGGGCAAGGCTACACCTTC
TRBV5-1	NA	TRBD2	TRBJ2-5	CASSPAGGLQETQYF	TGCGCCAGCAGCCCAGCGGGGGGGCTCCAAGAGACCCAGTACTTC
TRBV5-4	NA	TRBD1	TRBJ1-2	CASSLGRTGNGYTF	TGTGCCAGCAGCTTGGGAAGGACAGGGAATGGCTACACCTTC
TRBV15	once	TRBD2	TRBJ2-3	CATSTASGGADTQYF	TGTGCCACCAGCACTGCTAGCGGGGGGGCAGATACGCAGTATTTT
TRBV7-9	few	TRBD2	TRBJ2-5	CASSLNSGGAETQYF	TGTGCCAGCAGCTTGAATAGCGGGGGGGCAGAGACCCAGTACTTC
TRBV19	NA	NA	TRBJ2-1	CASTLRGDFDEQFF	TGTGCCAGTACCCTCAGGGGGGATTTTGATGAGCAGTTCTTC
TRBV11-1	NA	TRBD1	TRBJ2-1	CASSPQGARTYNEQFF	TGTGCCAGCAGCCCACAGGGGGCCCGCACCTACAATGAGCAGTTCTTC
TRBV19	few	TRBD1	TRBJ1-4	CASSMRQGGYEKLFF	TGTGCCAGTAGTATGAGACAGGGAGGATATGAAAAACTGTTTTTT
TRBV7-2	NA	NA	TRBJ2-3	CASSSGLHTDTQYF	TGTGCCAGCAGCTCAGGACTACACACAGATACGCAGTATTTT
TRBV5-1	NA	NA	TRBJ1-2	CASSLGGYRESYGYTF	TGCGCCAGCAGCTTGGGGGGTTACAGGGAGTCCTATGGCTACACCTTC
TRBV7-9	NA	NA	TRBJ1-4	CASSLTGSAEKLFF	TGTGCCAGCAGCTTAACAGGTTCGGCTGAAAAACTGTTTTTT
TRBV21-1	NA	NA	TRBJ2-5	CASSGSVAGALKRETQYF	TGTGCCAGCAGTGGCTCGGTGGCGGGGGCCCTAAAGAGGGAGACCCAGTACTTC
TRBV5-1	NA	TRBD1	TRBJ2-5	CASRPQGMMETQYF	TGCGCCAGCAGGCCACAGGGGATGATGGAGACCCAGTACTTC
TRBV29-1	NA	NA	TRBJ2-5	CSGGGGDETQYF	TGCAGCGGAGGGGGGGGTGATGAGACCCAGTACTTC
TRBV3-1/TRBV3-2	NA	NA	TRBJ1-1	CASRRGSNTEAFF	TGTGCCAGCCGACGGGGGTCGAACACTGAAGCTTTCTTT
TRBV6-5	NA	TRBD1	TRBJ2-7	CASTDRTGAYEQYF	TGTGCCAGCACGGACCGGACAGGGGCCTACGAGCAGTACTTC
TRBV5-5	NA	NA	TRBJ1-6	CASSPGFFDSPLHF	TGTGCCAGCAGCCCGGGATTCTTCGATTCACCCCTCCACTTT
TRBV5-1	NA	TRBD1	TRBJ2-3	CASSRRQGASTDTQYF	TGCGCCAGCAGCCGAAGACAGGGGGCCAGCACAGATACGCAGTATTTT
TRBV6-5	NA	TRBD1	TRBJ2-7	CASSSLTGPYEQYF	TGTGCCAGCAGTTCCTTGACAGGGCCCTACGAGCAGTACTTC
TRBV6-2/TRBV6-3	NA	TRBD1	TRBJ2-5	CASSYGRGPQETQYF	TGTGCCAGCAGTTACGGCAGGGGGCCACAAGAGACCCAGTACTTC
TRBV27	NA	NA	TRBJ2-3	CASSFARFSTDTQYF	TGTGCCAGCAGTTTTGCCAGATTTAGCACAGATACGCAGTATTTT
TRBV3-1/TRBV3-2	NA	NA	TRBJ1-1	CASSQGTVSEAFF	TGTGCCAGCAGCCAAGGGACAGTCTCTGAAGCTTTCTTT
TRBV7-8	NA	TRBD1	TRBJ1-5	CASSLDGGQENQPQHF	TGTGCCAGCAGCTTAGATGGGGGACAGGAAAATCAGCCCCAGCATTTT
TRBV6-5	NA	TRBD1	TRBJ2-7	CASSPRDRGPEQYF	TGTGCCAGCAGCCCCCGGGACAGGGGTCCGGAGCAGTACTTC
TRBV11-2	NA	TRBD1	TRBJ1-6	CASSLTGVDSPLHF	TGTGCCAGCAGCTTAACAGGGGTGGATTCACCCCTCCACTTT
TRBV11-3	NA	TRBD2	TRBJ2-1	CASSLEGGLDYNEQFF	TGTGCCAGCAGCTTGGAGGGCGGACTAGACTACAATGAGCAGTTCTTC
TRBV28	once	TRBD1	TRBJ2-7	CASSSDRERTYF	TGTGCCAGCAGTTCGGACAGGGAACGAACGTACTTC
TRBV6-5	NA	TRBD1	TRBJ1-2	CASRRTGYNYGYTF	TGTGCCAGCAGACGGACAGGGTATAACTATGGCTACACCTTC
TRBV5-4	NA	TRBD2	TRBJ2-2	CASSLDGGRNTGELFF	TGTGCCAGCAGCTTGGACGGCGGGAGGAACACCGGGGAGCTGTTTTTT
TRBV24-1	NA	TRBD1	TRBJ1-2	CATSDRQGSGYTF	TGTGCCACCAGTGATAGACAGGGCAGCGGCTACACCTTC
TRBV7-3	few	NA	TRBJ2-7	CASSLAPGAYEQYF	TGTGCCAGCAGCTTAGCCCCTGGAGCCTACGAGCAGTACTTC
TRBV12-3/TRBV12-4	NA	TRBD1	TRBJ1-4	CASSLTGVEKLFF	TGTGCCAGCAGTTTGACAGGGGTTGAAAAACTGTTTTTT
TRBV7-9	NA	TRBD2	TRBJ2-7	CASSLWRESGGEQYF	TGTGCCAGCAGCTTGTGGCGGGAGAGCGGGGGTGAGCAGTACTTC
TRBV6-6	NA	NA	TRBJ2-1	CASSYMATGTGNEQFF	TGTGCCAGCAGTTACATGGCGACAGGAACGGGCAATGAGCAGTTCTTC
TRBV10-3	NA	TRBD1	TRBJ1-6	CAISDAGGLSSGTYSYNSPLHF	TGTGCCATCAGTGACGCAGGGGGCTTATCTTCGGGTACCTACTCCTATAATTCACCCCTCCACTTT
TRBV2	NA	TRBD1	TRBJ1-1	CASSKAGTGSGAEAFF	TGTGCCAGCAGCAAGGCCGGGACAGGGAGCGGCGCTGAAGCTTTCTTT
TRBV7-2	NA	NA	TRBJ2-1	CASSPVHKSSYNEQFF	TGTGCCAGCAGCCCCGTCCATAAGAGCTCCTACAATGAGCAGTTCTTC
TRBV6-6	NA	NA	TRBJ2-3	CASSYRTRPTDTQYF	TGTGCCAGCAGTTACCGGACAAGACCCACAGATACGCAGTATTTT
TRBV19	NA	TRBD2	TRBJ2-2	CASSMKRGANTGELFF	TGTGCCAGTAGTATGAAGCGGGGGGCGAACACCGGGGAGCTGTTTTTT
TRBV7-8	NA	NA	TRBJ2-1	CASSLLAGNEQFF	TGTGCCAGCAGCTTATTGGCGGGGAATGAGCAGTTCTTC
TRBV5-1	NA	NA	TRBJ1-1	CASSRHGEFQNTEAFF	TGCGCCAGCAGCCGACACGGGGAGTTCCAGAACACTGAAGCTTTCTTT
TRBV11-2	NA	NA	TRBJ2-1	CASSLDFSGAYNEQFF	TGTGCCAGCAGCTTAGATTTTTCCGGTGCCTACAATGAGCAGTTCTTC
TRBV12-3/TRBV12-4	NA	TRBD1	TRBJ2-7	CATARQGYYEQYF	TGTGCCACCGCCCGACAGGGTTACTACGAGCAGTACTTC
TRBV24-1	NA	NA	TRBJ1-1	CATSDPTAPNEAFF	TGTGCCACCAGTGACCCGACAGCTCCCAATGAAGCTTTCTTT
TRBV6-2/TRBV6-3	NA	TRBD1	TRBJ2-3	CASSSYADRGSTDTQYF	TGTGCCAGCAGTTCCTACGCGGACAGGGGGAGCACAGATACGCAGTATTTT
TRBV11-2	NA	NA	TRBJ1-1	CASRTRGSISNTEAFF	TGTGCCAGCAGGACCCGGGGGTCGATCTCAAACACTGAAGCTTTCTTT
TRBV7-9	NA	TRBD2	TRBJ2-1	CASSFSPSGGAYNEQFF	TGTGCCAGCAGCTTCTCGCCTAGCGGGGGGGCCTACAATGAGCAGTTCTTC
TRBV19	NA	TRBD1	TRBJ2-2	CASSTLRTGYTGELFF	TGTGCCAGTAGTACCCTTAGGACAGGGTACACCGGGGAGCTGTTTTTT
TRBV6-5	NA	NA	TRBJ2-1	CAAGRGYEQFF	TGTGCCGCCGGCAGGGGTTATGAGCAGTTCTTC
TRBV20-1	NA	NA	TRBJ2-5	CSARGPETQYF	TGCAGTGCTCGAGGGCCAGAGACCCAGTACTTC
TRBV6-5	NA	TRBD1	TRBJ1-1	CASSSSGQGNTEAFF	TGTGCCAGCAGTTCCTCCGGACAGGGGAACACTGAAGCTTTCTTT
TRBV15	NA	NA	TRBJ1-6	CATSRSYSPLHF	TGTGCCACCAGCAGATCGTATTCACCCCTCCACTTT
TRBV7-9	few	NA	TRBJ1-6	CASRGLDNSPLHF	TGTGCCAGCAGGGGGCTCGATAATTCACCCCTCCACTTT
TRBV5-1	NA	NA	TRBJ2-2	CASSLDFGVAGELFF	TGCGCCAGCAGCTTGGATTTTGGAGTGGCCGGGGAGCTGTTTTTT
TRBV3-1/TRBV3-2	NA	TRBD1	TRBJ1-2	CASSRTLAGTGEGYTF	TGTGCCAGCAGCCGGACCCTCGCCGGGACAGGAGAAGGCTACACCTTC
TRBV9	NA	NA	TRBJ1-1	CASSVDSLNTEAFF	TGTGCCAGCAGCGTAGACAGTCTGAACACTGAAGCTTTCTTT
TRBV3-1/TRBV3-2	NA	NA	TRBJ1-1	CASSQSGIEAFF	TGTGCCAGCAGCCAATCGGGTATTGAAGCTTTCTTT
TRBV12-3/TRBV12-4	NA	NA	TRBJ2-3	CASSFLSADTQYF	TGTGCCAGCAGTTTTCTTAGCGCAGATACGCAGTATTTT